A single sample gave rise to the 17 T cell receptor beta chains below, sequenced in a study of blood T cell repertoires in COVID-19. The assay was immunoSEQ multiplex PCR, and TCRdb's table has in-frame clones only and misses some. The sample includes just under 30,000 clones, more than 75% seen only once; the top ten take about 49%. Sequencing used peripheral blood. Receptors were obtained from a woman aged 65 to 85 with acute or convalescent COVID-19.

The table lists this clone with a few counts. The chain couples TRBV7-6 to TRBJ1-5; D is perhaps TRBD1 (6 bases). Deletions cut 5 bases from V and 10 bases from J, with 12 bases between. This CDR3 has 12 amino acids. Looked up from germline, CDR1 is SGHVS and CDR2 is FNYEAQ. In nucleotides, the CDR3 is TGTGCCAGCAGCACAGACAGGTTTCCCCAGCATTTT. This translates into CASSTDRFPQHF.

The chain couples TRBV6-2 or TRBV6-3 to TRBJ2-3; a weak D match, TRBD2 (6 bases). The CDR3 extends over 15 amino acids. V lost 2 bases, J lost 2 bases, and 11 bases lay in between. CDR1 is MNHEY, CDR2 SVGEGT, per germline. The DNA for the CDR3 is TGTGCCAGCAGTTACGGGGCGGGAACCACAGATACGCAGTATTTT. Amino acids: CASSYGAGTTDTQYF.

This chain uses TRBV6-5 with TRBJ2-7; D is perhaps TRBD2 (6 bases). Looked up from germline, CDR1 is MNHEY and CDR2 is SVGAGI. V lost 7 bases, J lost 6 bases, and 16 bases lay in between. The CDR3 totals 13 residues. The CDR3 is CASTRLGGGEQYF. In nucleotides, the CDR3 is TGTGCCAGCACCAGACTGGGAGGAGGCGAGCAGTACTTC.

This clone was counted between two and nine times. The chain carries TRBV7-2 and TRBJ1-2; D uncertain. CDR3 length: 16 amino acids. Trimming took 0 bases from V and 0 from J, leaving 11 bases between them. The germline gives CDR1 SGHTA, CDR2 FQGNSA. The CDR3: CASSLARAGTNYGYTF. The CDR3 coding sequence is TGTGCCAGCAGCTTAGCGAGGGCCGGTACTAACTATGGCTACACCTTC.

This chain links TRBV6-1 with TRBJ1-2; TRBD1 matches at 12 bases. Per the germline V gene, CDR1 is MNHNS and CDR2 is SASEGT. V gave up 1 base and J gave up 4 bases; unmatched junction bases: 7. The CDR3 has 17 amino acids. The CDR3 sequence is CASSEDGTGGAGYGYTF. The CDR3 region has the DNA TGTGCCAGCAGTGAAGATGGGACAGGGGGCGCAGGCTATGGCTACACCTTC.

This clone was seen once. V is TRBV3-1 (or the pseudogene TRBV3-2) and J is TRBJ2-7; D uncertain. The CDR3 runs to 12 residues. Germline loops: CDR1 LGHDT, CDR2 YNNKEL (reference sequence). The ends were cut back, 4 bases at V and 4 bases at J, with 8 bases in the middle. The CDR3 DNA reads TGTGCCAGCAGCCCTGGCTCATACGAGCAGTACTTC. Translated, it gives CASSPGSYEQYF.

Here the CDR3 reads CASSQVETEAFF. CDR3 bases: TGCGCCAGCAGCCAAGTCGAGACAGAAGCTTTCTTT. The V call is TRBV4-1, the J call TRBJ1-1, with D unresolved. The CDR3 runs 12 residues. Germline V CDR1 and CDR2: MGHRA, YSYEKL. V lost 1 base to trimming and J lost 8 bases, with 8 bases between them.

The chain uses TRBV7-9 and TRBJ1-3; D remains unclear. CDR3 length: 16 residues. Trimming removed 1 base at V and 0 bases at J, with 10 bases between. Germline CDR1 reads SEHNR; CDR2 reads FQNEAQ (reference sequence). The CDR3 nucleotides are TGTGCCAGCAGCTTAGTAGTAGGCGGCTCTGGAAACACCATATATTTT. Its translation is CASSLVVGGSGNTIYF.

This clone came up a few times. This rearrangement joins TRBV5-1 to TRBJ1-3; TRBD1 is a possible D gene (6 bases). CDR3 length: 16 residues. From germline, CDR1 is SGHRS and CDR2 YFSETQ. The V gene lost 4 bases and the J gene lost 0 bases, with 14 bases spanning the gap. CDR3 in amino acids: CASSGEGVNSGNTIYF. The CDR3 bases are TGCGCCAGCAGCGGAGAGGGGGTCAACTCTGGAAACACCATATATTTT.

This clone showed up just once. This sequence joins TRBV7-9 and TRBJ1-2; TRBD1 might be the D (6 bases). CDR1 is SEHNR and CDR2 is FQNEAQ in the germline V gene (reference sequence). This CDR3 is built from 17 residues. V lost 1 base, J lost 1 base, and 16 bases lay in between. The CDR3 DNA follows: TGTGCCAGCAGCTTAGGGGGCAGGGGAGAGATTAACTATGGCTACACCTTC. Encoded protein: CASSLGGRGEINYGYTF. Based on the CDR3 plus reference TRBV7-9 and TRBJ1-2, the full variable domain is DTGVSQNPRHKITKRGQNVTFRCDPISEHNRLYWYRQTLGQGPEFLTYFQNEAQLEKSRLLSDRFSAERPKGSFSTLEIQRTEQGDSAMYLCASSLGGRGEINYGYTFGSGTRLTVV.

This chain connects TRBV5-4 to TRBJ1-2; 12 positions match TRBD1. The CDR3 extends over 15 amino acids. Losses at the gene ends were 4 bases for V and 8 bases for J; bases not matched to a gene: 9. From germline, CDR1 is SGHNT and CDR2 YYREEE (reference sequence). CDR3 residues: CASSIAGTGGAGYTF. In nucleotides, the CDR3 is TGTGCCAGCAGCATCGCCGGGACAGGGGGCGCCGGCTACACCTTC.

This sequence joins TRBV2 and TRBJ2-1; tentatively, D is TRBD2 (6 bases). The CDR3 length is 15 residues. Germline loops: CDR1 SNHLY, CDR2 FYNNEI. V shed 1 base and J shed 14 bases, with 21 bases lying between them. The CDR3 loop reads CASSEGSRGREREFF. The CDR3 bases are TGTGCCAGCAGTGAAGGAAGTAGGGGTCGGGAGCGTGAGTTCTTC.

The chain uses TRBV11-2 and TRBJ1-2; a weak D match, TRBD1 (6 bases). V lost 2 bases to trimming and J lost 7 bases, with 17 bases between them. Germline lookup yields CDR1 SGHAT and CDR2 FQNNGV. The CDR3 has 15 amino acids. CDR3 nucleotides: TGTGCCAGCAGCTTATCTCCAGGGGATTTGGGTGGCTACACCTTC. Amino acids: CASSLSPGDLGGYTF. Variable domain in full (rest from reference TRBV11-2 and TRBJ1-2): EAGVAQSPRYKIIEKRQSVAFWCNPISGHATLYWYQQILGQGPKLLIQFQNNGVVDDSQLPKDRFSAERLKGVDSTLKIQPAKLEDSAVYLCASSLSPGDLGGYTFGSGTRLTVV.

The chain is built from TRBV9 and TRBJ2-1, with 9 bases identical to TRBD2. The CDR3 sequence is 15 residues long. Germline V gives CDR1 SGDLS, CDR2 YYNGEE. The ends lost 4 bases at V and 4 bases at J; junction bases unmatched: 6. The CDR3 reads CASSLASGTYNEQFF. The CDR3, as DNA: TGTGCCAGCAGCCTAGCTAGCGGGACTTACAATGAGCAGTTCTTC.

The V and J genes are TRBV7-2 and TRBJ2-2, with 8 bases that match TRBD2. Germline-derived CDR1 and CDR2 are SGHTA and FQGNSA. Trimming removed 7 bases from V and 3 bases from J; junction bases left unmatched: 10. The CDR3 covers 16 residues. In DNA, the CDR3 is TGTGCCAGCACCCTTGTGGGGCGGGGGGACACCGGGGAGCTGTTTTTT. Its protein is CASTLVGRGDTGELFF.

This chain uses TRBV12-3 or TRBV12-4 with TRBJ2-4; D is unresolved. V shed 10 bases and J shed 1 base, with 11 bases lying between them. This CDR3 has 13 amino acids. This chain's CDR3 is CATYQVAKNIQYF. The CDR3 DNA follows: TGTGCCACGTACCAGGTGGCCAAAAACATTCAGTACTTC.

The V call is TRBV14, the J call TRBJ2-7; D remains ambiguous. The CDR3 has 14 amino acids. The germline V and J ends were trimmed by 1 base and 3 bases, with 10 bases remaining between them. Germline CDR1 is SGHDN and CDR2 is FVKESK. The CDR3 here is CASSQGLRNYEQYF. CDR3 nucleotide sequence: TGTGCCAGCAGCCAAGGCCTGCGAAACTACGAGCAGTACTTC.